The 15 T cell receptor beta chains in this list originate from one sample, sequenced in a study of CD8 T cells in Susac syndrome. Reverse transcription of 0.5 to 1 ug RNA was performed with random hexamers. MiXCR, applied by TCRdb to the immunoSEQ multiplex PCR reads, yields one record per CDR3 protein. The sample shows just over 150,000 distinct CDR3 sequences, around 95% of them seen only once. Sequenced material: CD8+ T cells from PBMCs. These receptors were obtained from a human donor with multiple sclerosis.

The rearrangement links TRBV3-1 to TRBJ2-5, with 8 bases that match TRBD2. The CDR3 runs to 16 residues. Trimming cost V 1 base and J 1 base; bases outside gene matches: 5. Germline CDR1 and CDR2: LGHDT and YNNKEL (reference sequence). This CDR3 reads CASSQGTSGPQETQYF. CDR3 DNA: TGTGCCAGCAGCCAAGGAACTAGCGGCCCCCAAGAGACCCAGTACTTC.

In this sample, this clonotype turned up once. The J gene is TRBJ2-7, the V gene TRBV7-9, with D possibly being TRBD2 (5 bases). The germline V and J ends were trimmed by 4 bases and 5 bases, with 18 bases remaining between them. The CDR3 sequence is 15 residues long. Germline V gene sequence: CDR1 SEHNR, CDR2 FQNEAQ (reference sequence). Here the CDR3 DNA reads TGTGCCAGCAGCTCGCAGCCGGGGTACCAGGACGAGCAGTACGTC. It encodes CASSSQPGYQDEQYV.

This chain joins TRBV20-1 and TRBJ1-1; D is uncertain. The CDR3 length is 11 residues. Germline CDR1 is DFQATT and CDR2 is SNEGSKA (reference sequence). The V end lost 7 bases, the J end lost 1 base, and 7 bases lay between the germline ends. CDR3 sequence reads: CSGRRNTEAFF. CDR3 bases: TGCAGTGGCCGGAGGAACACTGAAGCTTTCTTT.

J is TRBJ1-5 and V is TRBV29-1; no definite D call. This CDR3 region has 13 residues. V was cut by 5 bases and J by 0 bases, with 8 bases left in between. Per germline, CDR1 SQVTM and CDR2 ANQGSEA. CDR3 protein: CSVSGASNQPQHF. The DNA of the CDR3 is TGCAGCGTTTCCGGAGCTAGCAATCAGCCCCAGCATTTT.

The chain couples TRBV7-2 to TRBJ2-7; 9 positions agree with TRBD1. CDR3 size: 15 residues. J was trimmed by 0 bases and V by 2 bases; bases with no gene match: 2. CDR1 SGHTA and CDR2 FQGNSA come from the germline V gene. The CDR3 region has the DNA TGTGCCAGCAGCTTATGGGGACAGGGCTCCTACGAGCAGTACGTC. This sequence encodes CASSLWGQGSYEQYV.

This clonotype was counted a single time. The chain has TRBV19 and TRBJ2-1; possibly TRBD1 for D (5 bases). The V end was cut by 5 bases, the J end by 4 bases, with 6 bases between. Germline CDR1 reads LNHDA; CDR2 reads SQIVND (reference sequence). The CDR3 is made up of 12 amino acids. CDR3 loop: CASSDSYNEQFF. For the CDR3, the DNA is TGTGCCAGTAGTGACAGTTACAATGAGCAGTTCTTC.

As DNA, the CDR3 is TGTGCCAGCACCCCCTGGGGTTTCAGCTATGGCTACACCTTC. This gives the protein CASTPWGFSYGYTF. V gene TRBV27 combines with J gene TRBJ1-2; the D is unclear. V was pared by 7 bases and J by 4 bases, with 16 bases between. Germline V CDR1 and CDR2: MNHEY, SMNVEV (reference sequence). This CDR3 spans 14 amino acids.

The CDR3 loop is CASSQGLAGLRVQYF. The CDR3 bases are TGCGCCAGCAGCCAAGGGCTAGCGGGGCTAAGAGTGCAGTATTTT. The chain is built from TRBV4-1 and TRBJ2-3, with 9 bases lining up with TRBD2. The CDR3 covers 15 residues. Germline CDR1 MGHRA, CDR2 YSYEKL. With 1 base clipped from V and 11 bases from J, the junction kept 10 bases outside the gene matches.

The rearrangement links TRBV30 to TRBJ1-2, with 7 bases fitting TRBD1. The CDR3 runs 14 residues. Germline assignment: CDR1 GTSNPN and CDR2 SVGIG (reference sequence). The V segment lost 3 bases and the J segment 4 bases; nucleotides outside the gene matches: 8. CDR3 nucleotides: TGTGCCTGGAGCTACGACAGGGTCCCCTATGGCTACACCTTC. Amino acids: CAWSYDRVPYGYTF.

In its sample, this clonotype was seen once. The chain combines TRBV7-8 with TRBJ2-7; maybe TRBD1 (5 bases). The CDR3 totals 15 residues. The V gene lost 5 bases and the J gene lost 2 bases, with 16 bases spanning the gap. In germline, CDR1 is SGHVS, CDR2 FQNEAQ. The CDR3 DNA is TGTGCCAGCAGCCTCATCGCAGGGTACCCCTACGAGCAGTACTTC. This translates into CASSLIAGYPYEQYF. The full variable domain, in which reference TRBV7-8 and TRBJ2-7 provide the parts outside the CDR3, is GAGVSQSPRYKVAKRGQDVALRCDPISGHVSLFWYQQALGQGPEFLTYFQNEAQLDKSGLPSDRFFAERPEGSVSTLKIQRTQQEDSAVYLCASSLIAGYPYEQYFGPGTRLTVT.

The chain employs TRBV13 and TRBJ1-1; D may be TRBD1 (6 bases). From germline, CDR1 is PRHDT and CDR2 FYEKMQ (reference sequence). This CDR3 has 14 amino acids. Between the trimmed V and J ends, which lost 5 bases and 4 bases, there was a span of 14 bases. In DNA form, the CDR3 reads TGTGCCAGCAGCCCCTCGGGGGCGGGCACTGAAGCTTTCTTT. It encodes CASSPSGAGTEAFF.

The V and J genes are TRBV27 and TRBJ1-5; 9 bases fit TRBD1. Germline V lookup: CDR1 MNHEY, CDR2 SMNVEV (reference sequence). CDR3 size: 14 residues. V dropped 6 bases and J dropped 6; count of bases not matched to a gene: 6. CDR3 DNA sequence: TGTGCCAGCAGCTACAGGGGGCCCGGTCAGCCCCAGCATTTT. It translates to CASSYRGPGQPQHF.

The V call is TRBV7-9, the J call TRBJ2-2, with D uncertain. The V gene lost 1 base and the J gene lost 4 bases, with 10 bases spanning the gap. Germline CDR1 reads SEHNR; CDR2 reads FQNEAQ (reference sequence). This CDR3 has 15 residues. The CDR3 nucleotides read TGTGCCAGCAGCTTAGTCTCGACCCCCACCGGGGAGCTGTTTTTT. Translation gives CASSLVSTPTGELFF.

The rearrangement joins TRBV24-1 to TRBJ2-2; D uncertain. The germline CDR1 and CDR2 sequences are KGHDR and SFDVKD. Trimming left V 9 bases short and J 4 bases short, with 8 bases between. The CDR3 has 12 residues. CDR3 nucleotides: TGTGCCACCGGGCAGAGCACCGGGGAGCTGTTTTTT. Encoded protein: CATGQSTGELFF.

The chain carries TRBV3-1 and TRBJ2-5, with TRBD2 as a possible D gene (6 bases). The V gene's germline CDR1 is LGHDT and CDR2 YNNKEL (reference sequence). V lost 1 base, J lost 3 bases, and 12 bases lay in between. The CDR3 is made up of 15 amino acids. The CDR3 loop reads CASSQGGDLEETQYF. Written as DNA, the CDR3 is TGTGCCAGCAGCCAAGGGGGGGACCTCGAAGAGACCCAGTACTTC.